This section outlines one T cell receptor beta chain sequence together with its context. The entry originates in a study of cytotoxic CD8 clonotypes in ibrutinib-treated CLL. Sequencing was performed with immunoSEQ multiplex PCR; in TCRdb, only in-frame clones are kept and a portion is missing. The sample contains 140,000 to 150,000 clones, 75% to 80% of which appear only once. With 3 bases clipped from V and 4 bases from J, the junction kept 5 bases outside the gene matches. The CDR3 sequence is 15 residues long. Germline loops: CDR1 SGHDN, CDR2 FVKESK. The sequence came from a human donor with chronic lymphocytic leukemia. This chain connects TRBV14 to TRBJ2-3; TRBD2 matches 9 bases. This material consisted of PBMCs, taken after 24 months of ibrutinib treatment. CDR3 sequence reads: CASSQDSGSADTQYF. The CDR3 coding sequence is TGTGCCAGCAGCCAGGATAGCGGGAGTGCAGATACGCAGTATTTT.